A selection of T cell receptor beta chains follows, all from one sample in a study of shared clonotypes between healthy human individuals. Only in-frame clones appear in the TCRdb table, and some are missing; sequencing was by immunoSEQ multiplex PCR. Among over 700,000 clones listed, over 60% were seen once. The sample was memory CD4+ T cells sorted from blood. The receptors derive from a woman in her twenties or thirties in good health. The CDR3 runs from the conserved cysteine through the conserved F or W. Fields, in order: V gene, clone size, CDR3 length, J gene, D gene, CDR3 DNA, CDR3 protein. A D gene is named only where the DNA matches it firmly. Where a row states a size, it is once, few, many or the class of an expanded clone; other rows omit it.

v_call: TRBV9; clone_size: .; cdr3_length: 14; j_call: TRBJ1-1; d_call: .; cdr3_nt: TGTGCCAGCAGCATACGGGACACGAACACTGAAGCTTTCTTT; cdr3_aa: CASSIRDTNTEAFF
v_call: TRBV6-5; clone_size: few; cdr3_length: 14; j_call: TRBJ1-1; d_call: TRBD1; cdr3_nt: TGTGCCAGCACTCAGACAGGGGTGAACACTGAAGCTTTCTTT; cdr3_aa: CASTQTGVNTEAFF
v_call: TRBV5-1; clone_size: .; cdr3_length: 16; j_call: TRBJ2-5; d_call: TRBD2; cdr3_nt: TGCGCCAGCAGCTGGGGACTAGCGGGGGAACAAGAGACCCAGTACTTC; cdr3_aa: CASSWGLAGEQETQYF
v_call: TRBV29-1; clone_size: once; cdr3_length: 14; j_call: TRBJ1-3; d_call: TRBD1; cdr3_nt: TGCAGCGTTGTACATGGGACAGGGGGAAACACCATATATTTT; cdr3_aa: CSVVHGTGGNTIYF
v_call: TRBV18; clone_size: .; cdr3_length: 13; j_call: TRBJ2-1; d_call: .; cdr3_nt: TGTGCCAGCTCACTCACCCCTAGCGCTGAGCAGTTCTTC; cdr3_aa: CASSLTPSAEQFF
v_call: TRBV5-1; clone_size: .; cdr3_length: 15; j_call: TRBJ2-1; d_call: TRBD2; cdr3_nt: TGCGCCAGCAGGTTAGCGGGATCCTCCTACAATGAGCAGTTCTTC; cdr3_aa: CASRLAGSSYNEQFF
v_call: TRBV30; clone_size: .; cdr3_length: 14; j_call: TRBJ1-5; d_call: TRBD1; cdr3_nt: TGTGCCTGGAGCCGGGACAGGGGTAATCAGCCCCAGCATTTT; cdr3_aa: CAWSRDRGNQPQHF
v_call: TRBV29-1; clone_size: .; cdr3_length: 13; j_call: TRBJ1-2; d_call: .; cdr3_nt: TGCAGCGTTGAAGATCAAGTTAACTATGGCTACACCTTC; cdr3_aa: CSVEDQVNYGYTF
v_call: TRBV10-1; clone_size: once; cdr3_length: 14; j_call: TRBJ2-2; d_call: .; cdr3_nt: TGCGCCAGCAACCCAGGGGACGGCACCGGGGAGCTGTTTTTT; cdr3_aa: CASNPGDGTGELFF
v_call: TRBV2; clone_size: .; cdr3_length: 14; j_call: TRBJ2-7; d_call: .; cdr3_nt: TGTGCCTTCACGGGCGGGACCTTCTCCTACGAGCAGTACTTC; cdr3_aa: CAFTGGTFSYEQYF
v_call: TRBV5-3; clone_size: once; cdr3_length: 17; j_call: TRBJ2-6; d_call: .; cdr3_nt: TGTGCCAGATCGACCAGACAGGAGGTTTCTGGGGCCAACGTCCTGACTTTC; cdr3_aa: CARSTRQEVSGANVLTF
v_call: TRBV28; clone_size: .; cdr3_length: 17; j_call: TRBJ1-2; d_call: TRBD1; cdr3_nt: TGTGCCAGCAGTTTAAGTCTCGGTCCAGGGGGCGCCGGGGGCTACACCTTC; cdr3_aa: CASSLSLGPGGAGGYTF
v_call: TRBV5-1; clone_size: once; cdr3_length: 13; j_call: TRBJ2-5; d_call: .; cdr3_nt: TGCGCCAGCAGCTTTCAACCTCAAGAGACCCAGTACTTC; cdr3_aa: CASSFQPQETQYF
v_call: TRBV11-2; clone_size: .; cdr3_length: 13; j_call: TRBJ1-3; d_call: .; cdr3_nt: TGTGCCAGCAGCCAAACGGGGGGAAACACCATATATTTT; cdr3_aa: CASSQTGGNTIYF
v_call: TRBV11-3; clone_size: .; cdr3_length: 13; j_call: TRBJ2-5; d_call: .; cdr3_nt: TGTGCCAGCAGCTCTGGACAGAAAGAGACCCAGTACTTC; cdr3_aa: CASSSGQKETQYF
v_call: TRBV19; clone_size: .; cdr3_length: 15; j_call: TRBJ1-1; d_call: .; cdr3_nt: TGTGCCAGTAGTAACCCGCCGGGGGTTGGGCCTGAAGCTTTCTTT; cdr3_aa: CASSNPPGVGPEAFF
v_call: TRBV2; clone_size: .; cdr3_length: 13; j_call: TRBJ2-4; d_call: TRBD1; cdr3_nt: TGTGCCAGCAGGGCTGAACAGGGGAACATTCAGTACTTC; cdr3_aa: CASRAEQGNIQYF
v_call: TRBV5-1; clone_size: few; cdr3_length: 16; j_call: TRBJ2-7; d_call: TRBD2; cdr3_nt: TGCGCCAGCAGCCCAGTGGGGACTAGCGGGAAGTACGAGCAGTACTTC; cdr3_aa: CASSPVGTSGKYEQYF
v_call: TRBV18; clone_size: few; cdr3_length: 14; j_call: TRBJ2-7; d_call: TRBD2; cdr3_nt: TGTGCCAGCTCCCAAGCGGGGGACATAACCGAGCAGTACTTC; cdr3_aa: CASSQAGDITEQYF
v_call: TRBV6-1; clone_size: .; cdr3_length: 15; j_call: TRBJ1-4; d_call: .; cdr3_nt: TGTGCCAGCAGTGAAGCGGACGGGTCGCGAGAAAAACTGTTTTTT; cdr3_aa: CASSEADGSREKLFF
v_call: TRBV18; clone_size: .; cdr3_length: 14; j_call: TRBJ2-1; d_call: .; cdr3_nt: TGTGCCAGCTCACCACCAAGCGGGTTCAATGAGCAGTTCTTC; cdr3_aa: CASSPPSGFNEQFF
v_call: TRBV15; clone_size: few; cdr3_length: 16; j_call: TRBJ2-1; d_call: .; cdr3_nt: TGTGCCACCAGCAGAGGGAGGGACTTGACCTACAATGAGCAGTTCTTC; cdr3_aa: CATSRGRDLTYNEQFF
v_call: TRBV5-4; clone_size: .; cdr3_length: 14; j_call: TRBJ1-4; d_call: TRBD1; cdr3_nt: TGTGCCAGCAGCTCGGACAGGGGTAATGAAAAACTGTTTTTT; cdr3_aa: CASSSDRGNEKLFF
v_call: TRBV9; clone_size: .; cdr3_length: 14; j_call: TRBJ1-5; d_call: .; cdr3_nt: TGTGCCAGCAGCGTAAGCTGGGGCAATCAGCCCCAGCATTTT; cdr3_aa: CASSVSWGNQPQHF
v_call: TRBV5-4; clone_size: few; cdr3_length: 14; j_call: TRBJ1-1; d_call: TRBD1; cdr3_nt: TGTGCCAGCAGCTTGGACAGGGGGAACACTGAAGCTTTCTTT; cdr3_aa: CASSLDRGNTEAFF
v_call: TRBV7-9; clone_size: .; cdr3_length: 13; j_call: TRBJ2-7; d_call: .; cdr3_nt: TGTGCCAGCAGCTCACGGGGCTCGTACGAGCAGTACTTC; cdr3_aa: CASSSRGSYEQYF
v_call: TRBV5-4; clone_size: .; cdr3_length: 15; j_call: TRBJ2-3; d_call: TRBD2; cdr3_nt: TGTGCCAGCAGCTCTGCTAGCGGGAGTGGGGATACGCAGTATTTT; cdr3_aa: CASSSASGSGDTQYF
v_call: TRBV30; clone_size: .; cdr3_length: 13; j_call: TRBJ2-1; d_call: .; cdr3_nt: TGTGCCTGGAGGGGGGGACTCAACAATGAGCAGTTCTTC; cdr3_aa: CAWRGGLNNEQFF
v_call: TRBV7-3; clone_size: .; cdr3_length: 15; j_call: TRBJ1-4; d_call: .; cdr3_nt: TGTGCCAGCAGCCTAAGACCCGCAGGCGGTGAAAAACTGTTTTTT; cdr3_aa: CASSLRPAGGEKLFF
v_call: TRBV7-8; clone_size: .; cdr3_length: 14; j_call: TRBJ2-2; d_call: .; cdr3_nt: TGTGCCAGCAGCCCGCGGACTGAAGACGGGGAGCTGTTTTTT; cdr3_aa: CASSPRTEDGELFF
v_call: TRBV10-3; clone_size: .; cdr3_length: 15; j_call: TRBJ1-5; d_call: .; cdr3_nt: TGTGCCATCAGTGAGGGACAGATTAGCAATCAGCCCCAGCATTTT; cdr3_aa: CAISEGQISNQPQHF
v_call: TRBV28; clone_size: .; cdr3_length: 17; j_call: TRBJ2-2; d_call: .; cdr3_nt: TGTGCCAGCAGTTATCCGGTTTTCGCAGGGGAGGGCGGGGAGCTGTTTTTT; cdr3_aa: CASSYPVFAGEGGELFF
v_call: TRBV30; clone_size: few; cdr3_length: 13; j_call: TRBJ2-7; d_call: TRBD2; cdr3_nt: TGTGCCTGGAGTATAGCGGGAGGACACGAGCAGTACTTC; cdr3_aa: CAWSIAGGHEQYF
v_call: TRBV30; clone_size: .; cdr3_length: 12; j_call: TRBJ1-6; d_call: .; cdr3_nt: TGTGCCTGGATTGCCGGGAATTCACCCCTCCACTTT; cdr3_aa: CAWIAGNSPLHF
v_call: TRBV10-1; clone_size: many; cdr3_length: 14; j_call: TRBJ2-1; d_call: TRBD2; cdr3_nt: TGCGCCAGCAGTGAGCTCGGGACTAGCAATGAGCAGTTCTTC; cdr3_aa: CASSELGTSNEQFF
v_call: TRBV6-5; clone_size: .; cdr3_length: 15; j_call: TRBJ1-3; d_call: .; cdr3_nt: TGTGCCAGCACCGAAACGGGAAGCTCTGGAAACACCATATATTTT; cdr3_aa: CASTETGSSGNTIYF
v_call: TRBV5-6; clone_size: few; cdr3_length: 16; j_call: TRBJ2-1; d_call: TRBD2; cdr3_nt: TGTGCCAGCAGCCGACTAGCGGGAGGGACCTACAATGAGCAGTTCTTC; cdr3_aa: CASSRLAGGTYNEQFF
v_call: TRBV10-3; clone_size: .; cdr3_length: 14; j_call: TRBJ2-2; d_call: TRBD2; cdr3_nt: TGTGCCATCAGCGGACTAGCGGATACCGGGGAGCTGTTTTTT; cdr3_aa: CAISGLADTGELFF
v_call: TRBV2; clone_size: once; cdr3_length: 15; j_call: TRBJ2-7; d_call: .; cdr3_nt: TGTGCCAGCAGGGAACGGGTGGCCGGTTCCTACGAGCAGTACTTC; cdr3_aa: CASRERVAGSYEQYF
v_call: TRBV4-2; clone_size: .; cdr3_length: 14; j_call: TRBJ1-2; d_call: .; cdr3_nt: TGTGCCAGCAGCCAGGAGGACGGCCCGGGTGGCTACACCTTC; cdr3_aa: CASSQEDGPGGYTF
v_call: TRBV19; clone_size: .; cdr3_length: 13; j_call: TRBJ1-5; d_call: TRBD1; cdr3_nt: TGTGCCAGTGACAGGGGACAAGGTCAGCCCCAGCATTTT; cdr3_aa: CASDRGQGQPQHF
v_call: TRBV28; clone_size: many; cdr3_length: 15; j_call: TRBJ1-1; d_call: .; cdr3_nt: TGTGCCAGCGGTACCCAGGGGCTGATGAACACTGAAGCTTTCTTT; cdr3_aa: CASGTQGLMNTEAFF
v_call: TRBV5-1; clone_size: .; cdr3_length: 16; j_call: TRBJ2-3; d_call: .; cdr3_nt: TGCGCCAGCAGCTTGGAAGGACGGCGGGACACAGATACGCAGTATTTT; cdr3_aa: CASSLEGRRDTDTQYF
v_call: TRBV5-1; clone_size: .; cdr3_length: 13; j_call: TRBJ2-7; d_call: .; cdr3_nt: TGCGCCAGCAGCTTGGGGCAGAACTACGAGCAGTACTTC; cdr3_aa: CASSLGQNYEQYF
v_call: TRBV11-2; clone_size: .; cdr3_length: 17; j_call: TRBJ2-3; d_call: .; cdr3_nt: TGTGCCAGCAGACCCTGGAAACTAGCAGCTAGCACAGATACGCAGTATTTT; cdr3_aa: CASRPWKLAASTDTQYF
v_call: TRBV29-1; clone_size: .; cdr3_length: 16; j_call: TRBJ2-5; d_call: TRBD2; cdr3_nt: TGCAGCGTTCCGGTGGGGGTTAGCGGGAGTAGGGAGACCCAGTACTTC; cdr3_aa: CSVPVGVSGSRETQYF
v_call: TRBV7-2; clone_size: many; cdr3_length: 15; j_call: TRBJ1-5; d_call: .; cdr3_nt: TGTGCCAGCAGCTTAGGACAGTGGGTCAATCAGCCCCAGCATTTT; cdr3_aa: CASSLGQWVNQPQHF
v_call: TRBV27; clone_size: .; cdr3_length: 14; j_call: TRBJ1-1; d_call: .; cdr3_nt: TGTGCCAGCAGGGATAAGGACAGAAACACTGAAGCTTTCTTT; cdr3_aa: CASRDKDRNTEAFF
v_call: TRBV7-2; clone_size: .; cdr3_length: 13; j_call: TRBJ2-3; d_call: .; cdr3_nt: TGTGCCAGCAGTCCTATGAGGTCCTCAACGCAGTATTTT; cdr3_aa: CASSPMRSSTQYF
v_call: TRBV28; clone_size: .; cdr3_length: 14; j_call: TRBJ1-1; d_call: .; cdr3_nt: TGTGCCAGCAGTTTATCCCAGATGAACACTGAAGCTTTCTTT; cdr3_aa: CASSLSQMNTEAFF
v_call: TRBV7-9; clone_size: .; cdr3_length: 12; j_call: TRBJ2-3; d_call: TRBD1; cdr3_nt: TGTGCCAGCAGCGGACAGGCAGATACGCAGTATTTT; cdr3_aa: CASSGQADTQYF
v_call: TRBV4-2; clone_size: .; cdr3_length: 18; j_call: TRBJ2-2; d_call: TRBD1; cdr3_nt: TGTGCCAGCAGCCACTCACCCTGGGACAGGGCCTCCACCGGGGAGCTGTTTTTT; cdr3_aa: CASSHSPWDRASTGELFF
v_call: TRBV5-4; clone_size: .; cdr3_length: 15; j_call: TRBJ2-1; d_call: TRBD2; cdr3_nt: TGTGCCAGCAGCTTGGGTAGCGGGGCTTACAATGAGCAGTTCTTC; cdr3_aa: CASSLGSGAYNEQFF
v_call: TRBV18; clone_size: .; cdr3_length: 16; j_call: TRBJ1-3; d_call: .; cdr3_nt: TGTGCCAGCTCACCACTGACGGGCCGGTCTGGAAACACCATATATTTT; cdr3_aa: CASSPLTGRSGNTIYF
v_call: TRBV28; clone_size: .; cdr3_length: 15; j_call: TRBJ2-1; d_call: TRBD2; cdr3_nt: TGTGCCAGCAGTTTGGAACTAGCGGGAGTGAATGAGCAGTTCTTC; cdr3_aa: CASSLELAGVNEQFF
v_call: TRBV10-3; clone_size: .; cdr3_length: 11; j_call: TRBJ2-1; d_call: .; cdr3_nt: TGTGCCGCCCAAGGGGGTGGGGGGCAGTTCTTC; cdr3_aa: CAAQGGGGQFF
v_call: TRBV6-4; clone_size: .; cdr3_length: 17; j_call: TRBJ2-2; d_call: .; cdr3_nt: TGTGCCAGCAGTGACTCTTTCCCGGGCAAGAACACCGGGGAGCTGTTTTTT; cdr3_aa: CASSDSFPGKNTGELFF
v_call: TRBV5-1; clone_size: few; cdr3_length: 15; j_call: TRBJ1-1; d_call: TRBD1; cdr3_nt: TGCGCCAGCCGTGGGACAGATGAGCTGAACACTGAAGCTTTCTTT; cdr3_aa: CASRGTDELNTEAFF
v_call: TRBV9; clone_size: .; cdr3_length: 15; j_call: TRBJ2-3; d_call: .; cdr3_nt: TGTGCCAGCAGCGTATTTTTAGATGGGGCAGATACGCAGTATTTT; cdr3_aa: CASSVFLDGADTQYF